A single sample is the source of the 23 T cell receptor beta chains below, sequenced in a study of blood T cell repertoires in COVID-19 (dated by TCRdb to about 2020). Libraries came from the immunoSEQ multiplex PCR assay. Held by TCRdb, this immuneACCESS table contains in-frame sequences only and omits some clones. Under half of the omission traces to an unresolved V gene where checked; the cause of the rest is unknown. This sample lists roughly 340,000 clones; 91% were detected once. The top ten hold roughly 3.3% of the sample. The sample comprised peripheral blood. All receptors come from a woman between 18 and 29 years old who had recovered from COVID-19.

The chain has TRBV19 and TRBJ1-4; a possible D gene is TRBD1 (6 bases). V lost 11 bases and J lost 5, with 18 bases in between. Germline V CDR1 and CDR2: LNHDA, SQIVND (reference sequence). The CDR3 contains 14 residues. The CDR3 reads CAASTGTWNEKLFF. CDR3 nucleotides: TGTGCCGCATCAACCGGGACATGGAATGAAAAACTGTTTTTT.

This clone was observed once. V gene TRBV28 combines with J gene TRBJ1-1; D gene ambiguous. The germline CDR1 and CDR2 sequences are MDHEN and SYDVKM. The CDR3 totals 11 residues. The V end lost 8 bases, the J end lost 7 bases, and 11 bases lay between the germline ends. CDR3 in DNA: TGTGCCAGCCGACTTCACGGTGAAGCTTTCTTT. It translates to CASRLHGEAFF.

The J gene is TRBJ2-1, the V gene TRBV30; TRBD2 is a possible D gene (6 bases). V lost 5 bases to trimming and J lost 1 base, with 12 bases between them. Germline assignment: CDR1 GTSNPN and CDR2 SVGIG (reference sequence). CDR3 length: 14 residues. The CDR3 DNA follows: TGTGCCTGGGGCCGGGACTGGTCCTACAATGAGCAGTTCTTC. It codes for CAWGRDWSYNEQFF. Complete variable domain (other parts from reference TRBV30 and TRBJ2-1): SQTIHQWPATLVQPVGSPLSLECTVEGTSNPNLYWYRQAAGRGLQLLFYSVGIGQISSEVPQNLSASRPQDRQFILSSKKLLLSDSGFYLCAWGRDWSYNEQFFGPGTRLTVL.

The V gene is TRBV2, the J gene TRBJ1-2; no clear D. The CDR3 runs 12 residues. V gave up 4 bases and J gave up 3 bases, with 6 bases separating them. The germline CDR1 and CDR2 sequences are SNHLY and FYNNEI. The CDR3 DNA sequence: TGTGCCAGCAGTGGGCACGACTATGGCTACACCTTC. Translation gives CASSGHDYGYTF.

V gene TRBV4-3 combines with J gene TRBJ1-5, with a tentative D call TRBD1 (6 bases). This CDR3 contains 15 residues. Trimming shortened V by 2 bases and J by 7 bases, and 15 bases separated the two germline ends. Germline V lookup: CDR1 LGHNA, CDR2 YSLEER. The CDR3 DNA is TGCGCCAGCAGCCAAATTACGGGAGGGGGGCAGCCCCAGCATTTT. This gives the protein CASSQITGGGQPQHF.

This chain links TRBV5-5 with TRBJ2-7; 7 nucleotides match TRBD2. The CDR3 is 17 residues long. The germline V gene has CDR1 SGHKS and CDR2 YYEKEE (reference sequence). V lost 3 bases and J lost 0; bases outside the gene matches: 12. The CDR3 sequence is CASSWDEGGSPSYEQYV. The CDR3 DNA follows: TGTGCCAGCAGCTGGGACGAGGGCGGGAGCCCCTCCTACGAGCAGTACGTC.

In this sample, this clone turned up once. CDR3 sequence: CASRMGGPANYGYTF. For the CDR3, the DNA is TGCGCCAGCAGGATGGGGGGACCGGCTAACTATGGCTACACCTTC. The genes are TRBV4-1 and TRBJ1-2; TRBD1 is a possible D gene (5 bases). The germline V and J ends were trimmed by 6 bases and 0 bases, with 14 bases remaining between them. The CDR3 sequence is 15 residues long. Germline V gene data show CDR1 as MGHRA and CDR2 as YSYEKL.

The chain links TRBV5-1 to TRBJ2-1; 7 bases match TRBD2. The CDR3 runs to 20 residues. V lost 0 bases and J lost 4; bases outside the gene matches: 19. Germline V gene lookup returns CDR1 SGHRS and CDR2 YFSETQ. The CDR3 coding sequence is TGCGCCAGCAGCTTGGACATTGAAGTAAGTGGGAGGGGATTTTACAATGAGCAGTTCTTC. This translates into CASSLDIEVSGRGFYNEQFF. The variable domain in full, with the rest retrieved from reference TRBV5-1 and TRBJ2-1, is KAGVTQTPRYLIKTRGQQVTLSCSPISGHRSVSWYQQTPGQGLQFLFEYFSETQRNKGNFPGRFSGRQFSNSRSEMNVSTLELGDSALYLCASSLDIEVSGRGFYNEQFFGPGTRLTVL.

This chain links TRBV30 with TRBJ1-6; 7 bases agree with TRBD1. CDR1 and CDR2 (germline): GTSNPN, SVGIG (reference sequence). V gave up 5 bases and J gave up 10 bases; unmatched junction bases: 14. There are 15 residues in the CDR3. The CDR3 DNA reads as TGTGCCTGGCGTCCCAACAGGGGTTCCGAGTCACCCCTCCACTTT. The encoded protein is CAWRPNRGSESPLHF.

This CDR3 reads CASSKTGPGLAPTNEQFF. The CDR3 coding sequence is TGTGCCAGTAGTAAGACAGGCCCCGGACTAGCCCCAACGAATGAGCAGTTCTTC. The rearrangement joins TRBV19 to TRBJ2-1; 8 nucleotides align to TRBD2. The germline V gene has CDR1 LNHDA and CDR2 SQIVND (reference sequence). This CDR3 is 18 amino acids long. The trim removed 4 bases at V and 7 bases at J, leaving 18 bases unmatched.

The chain has TRBV29-1 and TRBJ1-1; D is undetermined. Germline assignment: CDR1 SQVTM and CDR2 ANQGSEA. The V gene lost 4 bases and the J gene lost 6 bases, with 12 bases spanning the gap. This CDR3 is 12 amino acids long. The CDR3 DNA reads TGCAGCGTTGTACTAAGAGACGCTGAAGCTTTCTTT. Its translation: CSVVLRDAEAFF.

This clone appeared a few times. This chain connects TRBV9 to TRBJ2-2; D is possibly TRBD2 (7 bases). The V end lost 3 bases, the J end lost 4 bases, and 22 bases lay between the germline ends. This CDR3 comprises 18 residues. The germline CDR1 and CDR2 sequences are SGDLS and YYNGEE. The CDR3 reads CASSAGKGGGSFTGELFF. The DNA of the CDR3 is TGTGCCAGCAGCGCGGGAAAGGGGGGCGGGAGTTTCACCGGGGAGCTGTTTTTT.

V and J are TRBV11-3 and TRBJ2-5, with 10 bases aligning to TRBD2. J was trimmed by 5 bases and V by 4 bases; bases with no gene match: 16. Germline V gene data show CDR1 as SGHNT and CDR2 as YENEEA. The CDR3 is made up of 18 amino acids. The CDR3 DNA follows: TGTGCCAGCAGCTCCCACCTGACTAGCGGGTGGGTCGGTGAGACCCAGTACTTC. Protein product: CASSSHLTSGWVGETQYF.

This chain uses TRBV6-5 with TRBJ2-7, with TRBD2 matching 8 bases. Trimming cost V 6 bases and J 5 bases; bases outside gene matches: 6. The CDR3 runs to 13 residues. Germline V gene data show CDR1 as MNHEY and CDR2 as SVGAGI. Here the CDR3 reads CASRRGLAHEQYV. Written as DNA, the CDR3 is TGTGCCAGCAGAAGAGGACTAGCCCACGAGCAGTACGTC.

The CDR3 DNA reads as TGTGCCAGCAGCTTACGGCCAGGGCTCGGGGATACGCAGTATTTT. This encodes CASSLRPGLGDTQYF. The chain employs TRBV7-9 and TRBJ2-3; a weak D match, TRBD1 (5 bases). Trimming left V 2 bases short and J 6 bases short, with 15 bases between. The CDR3 runs 15 residues. Germline CDR1 reads SEHNR; CDR2 reads FQNEAQ (reference sequence).

The rearrangement joins TRBV11-3 to TRBJ2-5; 15 bases align to TRBD2. Trimming took 5 bases from V and 4 from J; bases not matched to a gene: 2. Germline values: CDR1 SGHNT, CDR2 YENEEA. The CDR3 sequence is 15 residues long. The CDR3 DNA reads TGTGCCAGCAGCGGACTAGCGGGAGGGAGAGAGACCCAGTACTTC. Its translation: CASSGLAGGRETQYF.

The chain uses TRBV6-2 or TRBV6-3 and TRBJ2-2, with D unresolved. This CDR3 has 15 amino acids. The germline gives CDR1 MNHEY, CDR2 SVGEGT. Trimming took 2 bases from V and 3 from J, leaving 10 bases between them. The CDR3 here is CASSYERQYTGELFF. The CDR3 nucleotides are TGTGCCAGCAGTTACGAACGCCAGTACACCGGGGAGCTGTTTTTT.

The chain couples TRBV7-2 to TRBJ1-2, with D tentatively TRBD1 (6 bases). The CDR3 is 13 residues long. Trimming cost V 8 bases and J 2 bases, with 12 bases left between them. Germline CDR1 is SGHTA and CDR2 is FQGNSA. In nucleotides, the CDR3 is TGTGCCAGCGGGGGCACGGTCAACTATGGCTACACCTTC. This translates into CASGGTVNYGYTF.

The CDR3 region is CASSQLQGYGNTIYF. For the CDR3, the DNA is TGCGCCAGCAGCCAATTACAGGGGTATGGAAACACCATATATTTT. V usage is TRBV4-3 and J usage is TRBJ1-3; TRBD1 matches at 7 bases. The ends lost 2 bases at V and 3 bases at J; junction bases unmatched: 4. The CDR3 runs 15 residues. Germline loops: CDR1 LGHNA, CDR2 YSLEER.

The chain couples TRBV6-5 to TRBJ1-2, with D uncertain. Deletions cut 7 bases from V and 4 bases from J, with 13 bases between. CDR3 length: 13 residues. The germline CDR1 and CDR2 sequences are MNHEY and SVGAGI. CDR3 amino acids: CASTTLYGYGYTF. CDR3 in DNA: TGTGCCAGCACTACGTTATATGGCTATGGCTACACCTTC.

V and J are TRBV7-6 and TRBJ2-1; 12 nucleotides match TRBD2. In germline, CDR1 is SGHVS, CDR2 FNYEAQ. V shed 4 bases, J shed 9 bases, and the junction held 7 bases outside the gene matches. The CDR3 totals 15 residues. The DNA of the CDR3 is TGTGCCAGCAGCTCGACTAGCGGGAGTGGCTCTGAGCAGTTCTTC. This gives the protein CASSSTSGSGSEQFF.

The V and J genes are TRBV7-2 and TRBJ1-5; D unresolved. Deletions cut 4 bases from V and 6 bases from J, with 10 bases between. This CDR3 region has 13 residues. From germline, CDR1 is SGHTA and CDR2 FQGNSA. The CDR3 DNA is TGTGCCAGCAGCTCCACAACAGTTCAGCCCCAGCATTTT. Residues: CASSSTTVQPQHF.

The J gene is TRBJ1-1, the V gene TRBV12-5; unclear D gene. The CDR3 totals 16 residues. The V end was cut by 4 bases, the J end by 2 bases, with 17 bases between. Looked up from germline, CDR1 is LGHNT and CDR2 is FRNRAP. CDR3 sequence (DNA): TGTGCTAGTGGTTCGTCTCCCGCGGGCGGAAACACTGAAGCTTTCTTT. This sequence encodes CASGSSPAGGNTEAFF.